Listed here are 20 T cell receptor beta chains from one sample, sequenced in a study of T cells in Graves' hyperthyroidism and ophthalmopathy. Amplified regions were TCR beta CDR3 sequences from RNA transcripts. TCR CDR3 regions were first amplified by RT-PCR with HTBI primers. TCRdb passed the multiplex PCR reads through MiXCR, listing each CDR3 protein once. In the table there are 350,000 or so distinct CDR3 sequences, 15% to 20% of which are singletons. Sample: blood. Receptor source: a middle-aged woman with Graves' ophthalmopathy.

This clonotype has ten or more counts. DNA for the CDR3: TGTGCCAGCAGTAGGGGAGAGAAAGATCAGCCCCAGCATTTT. Its protein is CASSRGEKDQPQHF. This chain uses TRBV6-2 or TRBV6-3 with TRBJ1-5, with TRBD1 as a possible D gene (5 bases). This CDR3 comprises 14 residues. CDR1 is MNHEY, CDR2 SVGEGT, per germline. V lost 5 bases and J lost 5, with 13 bases in between.

This clonotype was found many times. The CDR3 here is CASSLSLGRTYEQYF. CDR3 coding DNA: TGTGCCAGCAGTTTAAGTCTGGGGAGGACCTACGAGCAGTACTTC. The chain combines TRBV27 with TRBJ2-7; maybe TRBD2 (6 bases). Germline-derived CDR1 and CDR2 are MNHEY and SMNVEV (reference sequence). The CDR3 is 15 residues long. The V and J ends lost 2 bases and 2 bases respectively, with 13 bases between them.

This clonotype was seen many times. The chain couples TRBV5-1 to TRBJ1-3, with D unclear. This CDR3 contains 16 residues. Trimming shortened V by 0 bases and J by 0 bases, and 10 bases separated the two germline ends. Germline CDR1 reads SGHRS; CDR2 reads YFSETQ. This CDR3 is CASSLEGGSSGNTIYF. The CDR3 DNA is TGCGCCAGCAGCTTGGAAGGAGGGTCCTCTGGAAACACCATATATTTT.

A word on this clonotype: Germline and junction disagree at one end, which may indicate a read error. The chain recombines TRBV28 with TRBJ2-5; TRBD1 aligns across 7 bases. Germline lookup yields CDR1 MDHEN and CDR2 SYDVKM. The CDR3 length is 14 residues. The CDR3 loop reads CASRPSDREETQYF. The DNA of the CDR3 is TGTGCCAGCAGACCCTCTGACAGGGAAGAGACTCAGTACTTC.

The table lists this clonotype with many counts. The chain is built from TRBV7-2 and TRBJ1-6, with a weak D call TRBD1 (6 bases). V was pared by 3 bases and J by 8 bases, with 11 bases between. From germline, CDR1 is SGHTA and CDR2 FQGNSA. The CDR3 length is 14 residues. CDR3 protein: CASSFPDSYSPLHF. The CDR3, as DNA: TGTGCCAGCAGCTTCCCGGACAGTTATTCACCCCTCCACTTT.

This sequence joins TRBV20-1 and TRBJ2-5, with D uncertain. Germline V gene lookup returns CDR1 DFQATT and CDR2 SNEGSKA (reference sequence). Deletions cut 0 bases from V and 9 bases from J, with 14 bases between. CDR3 length: 13 amino acids. CDR3 sequence: CSAREATTWPQYF. The CDR3 nucleotides are TGCAGTGCTAGAGAGGCGACGACGTGGCCCCAGTACTTC.

This clonotype was counted many times. V and J are TRBV28 and TRBJ1-1; D is undetermined. CDR1 and CDR2 (germline): MDHEN, SYDVKM. V dropped 7 bases and J dropped 1 base, with 13 bases sitting between them. The CDR3 loop spans 14 amino acids. Here the CDR3 reads CASKPRQTNTEAFF. The CDR3 region has the DNA TGTGCCAGCAAGCCCCGGCAGACGAACACTGAAGCTTTCTTT. Drawing the rest from reference TRBV28 and TRBJ1-1, the complete variable domain is DVKVTQSSRYLVKRTGEKVFLECVQDMDHENMFWYRQDPGLGLRLIYFSYDVKMKEKGDIPEGYSVSREKKERFSLILESASTNQTSMYLCASKPRQTNTEAFFGQGTRLTVV.

This clonotype was seen ten or more times. The chain joins TRBV19 to TRBJ2-7, with TRBD1 as a possible D gene (6 bases). V lost 4 bases to trimming and J lost 5 bases, with 9 bases between them. Germline-derived CDR1 and CDR2 are LNHDA and SQIVND (reference sequence). This CDR3 is 12 amino acids long. DNA for the CDR3: TGTGCCAGTAGTAACAGGGACCACGAGCAGTACTTC. This codes for CASSNRDHEQYF.

This clonotype appeared a few times. This chain links TRBV6-1 with TRBJ1-2; D may be TRBD1 (5 bases). This CDR3 comprises 16 residues. Looked up from germline, CDR1 is MNHNS and CDR2 is SASEGT. V was trimmed by 8 bases and J by 3 bases, leaving 22 bases between them. CDR3 residues: CASSPSFMGQYYGYTF. For the CDR3, the DNA is TGTGCCAGCTCCCCCTCTTTTATGGGGCAATACTATGGCTACACCTTC.

The gene calls are TRBV6-5 and TRBJ1-1; D is unresolved. The V and J ends lost 4 bases and 7 bases respectively, with 10 bases between them. The germline gives CDR1 MNHEY, CDR2 SVGAGI. The CDR3 consists of 12 residues. This CDR3 reads CASSSPGREAFF. For the CDR3, the DNA is TGTGCCAGCAGTTCCCCCGGACGTGAAGCTTTCTTT.

CDR3 nucleotides: TGTGCCAGCAGCTTAGGGGGAGCGGGAAGGGGCGAGCAGTACTTC. The encoded protein is CASSLGGAGRGEQYF. The chain is built from TRBV7-2 and TRBJ2-7; TRBD2 matches at 7 bases. From germline, CDR1 is SGHTA and CDR2 FQGNSA. V lost 1 base, J lost 6 bases, and 9 bases stayed unmatched. CDR3 length: 15 amino acids.

This clonotype was detected many times. The chain joins TRBV12-3 or TRBV12-4 to TRBJ2-5, with TRBD2 matching over 12 bases. V shed 6 bases and J 5 bases; nucleotides not matched to a gene: 7. The length of the CDR3 is 15 residues. The CDR3 DNA sequence: TGTGCCAGCAGAGTTCTAGCGGGAGGGCTGGAGACCCAGTACTTC. It is translated as CASRVLAGGLETQYF.

This clonotype was found many times. The rearrangement links TRBV28 to TRBJ2-7; D perhaps matches TRBD1 (5 bases). CDR1 is MDHEN and CDR2 is SYDVKM in the germline V gene. The V and J ends lost 3 bases and 5 bases respectively, with 17 bases between them. The CDR3 totals 15 residues. CDR3 protein: CASSLSSRAAHEQYF. For the CDR3, the DNA is TGTGCCAGCAGTTTGTCCTCCAGGGCCGCCCACGAGCAGTACTTC. Drawing the rest from reference TRBV28 and TRBJ2-7, the complete variable domain is DVKVTQSSRYLVKRTGEKVFLECVQDMDHENMFWYRQDPGLGLRLIYFSYDVKMKEKGDIPEGYSVSREKKERFSLILESASTNQTSMYLCASSLSSRAAHEQYFGPGTRLTVT.

This clonotype was found many times. DNA for the CDR3: TGTGCCAGCAGTGAACGATTTGGGGGTGCGGGCTCCTACGAGCAGTACTTC. It is translated as CASSERFGGAGSYEQYF. The V call is TRBV6-1, the J call TRBJ2-7, with D perhaps given as TRBD1 or TRBD2 (5 bases each). Germline-derived CDR1 and CDR2 are MNHNS and SASEGT. The CDR3 runs 17 residues. V lost 2 bases and J lost 0, with 17 bases in between.

The CDR3 sequence is CASSTSGGVGSYEQYF. Here the CDR3 DNA reads TGTGCCAGCAGCACCTCCGGGGGGGTCGGCTCCTACGAGCAGTACTTC. The genes are TRBV28 and TRBJ2-7; 8 positions agree with TRBD2. Germline V gene sequence: CDR1 MDHEN, CDR2 SYDVKM. V lost 6 bases and J lost 0; bases outside the gene matches: 10. CDR3 size: 16 residues.

This clonotype was counted at least ten times. V and J are TRBV20-1 and TRBJ2-7; TRBD2 might be the D (6 bases). The CDR3 sequence is 16 residues long. Germline V lookup: CDR1 DFQATT, CDR2 SNEGSKA (reference sequence). The V gene lost 3 bases and the J gene lost 5 bases, with 23 bases spanning the gap. The CDR3 region is CSARIQAGLLVHEQYF. For the CDR3, the DNA is TGCAGTGCTAGGATACAAGCGGGTCTCCTCGTCCACGAGCAGTACTTC.

This clonotype was found many times. J is TRBJ2-3 and V is TRBV4-1; TRBD1 matches 7 bases. In germline, CDR1 is MGHRA, CDR2 YSYEKL. CDR3 length equals 15 residues. The trim removed 4 bases at V and 0 bases at J, leaving 4 bases unmatched. CDR3 in amino acids: CASSPWDRSTDTQYF. Written as DNA, the CDR3 is TGCGCCAGCAGCCCATGGGACAGAAGCACAGATACGCAGTATTTT.

This clonotype was seen at least ten times. The V and J genes are TRBV7-3 and TRBJ2-5; weak D call: TRBD2 (5 bases). The V end lost 2 bases, the J end lost 4 bases, and 17 bases lay between the germline ends. Per the germline V gene, CDR1 is SGHTA and CDR2 is FQGTGA. The CDR3 extends over 16 amino acids. In DNA form, the CDR3 reads TGTGCCAGCAGCTTAGGCGGTTCGGGAATCATAGAGACCCAGTACTTC. It specifies CASSLGGSGIIETQYF.

This clonotype was observed at least ten times. CDR3 in amino acids: CASSLQRNQPQHF. CDR3 bases: TGTGCCAGCAGTTTGCAACGCAATCAGCCCCAGCATTTT. The chain joins TRBV28 to TRBJ1-5; no clear D gene. The CDR3 is 13 amino acids. The ends were cut back, 3 bases at V and 2 bases at J, with 5 bases in the middle. Germline loops: CDR1 MDHEN, CDR2 SYDVKM.

J is TRBJ2-5 and V is TRBV20-1; 7 bases are a match to TRBD1. The CDR3 covers 15 residues. J was trimmed by 5 bases and V by 2 bases; bases with no gene match: 11. Germline V gives CDR1 DFQATT, CDR2 SNEGSKA (reference sequence). The CDR3 spells CSARSLQGNGETQYF. Here the CDR3 DNA reads TGCAGTGCTAGATCCCTACAGGGGAACGGGGAGACCCAGTACTTC.